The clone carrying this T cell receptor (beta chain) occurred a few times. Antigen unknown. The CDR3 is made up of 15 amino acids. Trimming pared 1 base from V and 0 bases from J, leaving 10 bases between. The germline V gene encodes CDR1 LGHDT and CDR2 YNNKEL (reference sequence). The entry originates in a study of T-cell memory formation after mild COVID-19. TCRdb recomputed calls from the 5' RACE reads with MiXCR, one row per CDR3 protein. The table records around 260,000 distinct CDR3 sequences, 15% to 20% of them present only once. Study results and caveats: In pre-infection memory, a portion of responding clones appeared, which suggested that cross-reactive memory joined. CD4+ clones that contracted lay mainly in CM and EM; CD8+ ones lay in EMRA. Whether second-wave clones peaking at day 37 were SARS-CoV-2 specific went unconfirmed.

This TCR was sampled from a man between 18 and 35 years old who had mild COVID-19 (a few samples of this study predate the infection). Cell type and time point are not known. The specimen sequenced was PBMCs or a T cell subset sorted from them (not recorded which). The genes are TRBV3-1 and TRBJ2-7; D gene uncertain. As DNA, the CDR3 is TGTGCCAGCAGCCAAGGCAGGTCGAGCTCCTACGAGCAGTACTTC. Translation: CASSQGRSSSYEQYF.